The present T cell receptor beta chain was sequenced within a study of blood T cell repertoires in COVID-19. Study information: Specimens from acute and convalescent COVID-19 originated in the United States, Italy and Spain. T cells, B-cell-depleted T cells, or PBMCs supplied cDNA or gDNA.

There are 17 residues in the CDR3. Germline values: CDR1 MGHRA, CDR2 YSYEKL. Trimming took off 1 base at V and 0 bases at J, with 13 bases between the two ends. In its sample, this clone was seen once. In the source study's methods: Amplification from reference gene primers served as the basis for estimated nucleated cell counts. This table comes from immunoSEQ multiplex PCR, and its TCRdb copy is limited to in-frame clones, with some not included. That table gives V, J and clone size, and the DNA gave D and trimming. The sample yields about 130,000 clones, 90% seen once. The chain joins TRBV4-1 to TRBJ2-4; TRBD1 might be the D (6 bases). The clonotype was recovered from a man aged 50 or older with active COVID-19. The specimen sequenced was peripheral blood. This chain's CDR3 is CASSQVSGAEAKNIQYF. The DNA for the CDR3 is TGCGCCAGCAGCCAAGTTTCAGGGGCCGAAGCCAAAAACATTCAGTACTTC.